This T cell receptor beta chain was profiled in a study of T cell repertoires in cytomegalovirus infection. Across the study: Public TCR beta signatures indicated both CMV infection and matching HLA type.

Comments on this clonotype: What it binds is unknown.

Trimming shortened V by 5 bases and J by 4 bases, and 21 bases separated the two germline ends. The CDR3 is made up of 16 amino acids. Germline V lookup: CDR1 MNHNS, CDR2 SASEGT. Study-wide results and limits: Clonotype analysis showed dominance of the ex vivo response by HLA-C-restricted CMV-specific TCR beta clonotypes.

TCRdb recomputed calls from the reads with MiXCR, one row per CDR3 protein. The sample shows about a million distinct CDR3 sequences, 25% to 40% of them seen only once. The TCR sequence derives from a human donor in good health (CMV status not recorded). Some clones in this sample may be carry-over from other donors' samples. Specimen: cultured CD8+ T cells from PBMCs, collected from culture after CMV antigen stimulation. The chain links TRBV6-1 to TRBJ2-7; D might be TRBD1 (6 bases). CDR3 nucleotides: TGTGCCAGCAGTCCGATACAGGGAAATACGGTTTACGAGCAGTACTTC. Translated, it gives CASSPIQGNTVYEQYF.